The 14 T cell receptor beta chains presented below share a single source sample, sequenced in a study of T cell changes during pregnancy in multiple sclerosis. Only in-frame clones appear in the TCRdb table, and some are missing; sequencing was by immunoSEQ multiplex PCR. The data contain about 28,000 clones, 89% of them singletons. The specimen comprised CD4+ T cells from peripheral blood mononuclear cells, sampled in the second trimester of pregnancy. All receptors come from a female donor with multiple sclerosis, enrolled in a pregnancy study.

The chain uses TRBV18 and TRBJ2-3; tentative D call: TRBD2 (6 bases). V lost 6 bases to trimming and J lost 5 bases, with 18 bases between them. Germline CDR1 is KGHSH and CDR2 is LQKENI. This CDR3 is 15 amino acids long. As DNA, the CDR3 is TGTGCCAGCTCCCGGGAGATGCTAGGCGGAGATACGCAGTATTTT. Translated: CASSREMLGGDTQYF.

The rearrangement joins TRBV4-2 to TRBJ2-2, with 16 bases aligning to TRBD2. Germline CDR1 reads LGHNA; CDR2 reads YNFKEQ. V trimming: 0 bases; J trimming: 6 bases; junction bases outside the gene matches: 7. The CDR3 is made up of 19 amino acids. CDR3 nucleotide sequence: TGTGCCAGCAGCCAAGATACCGCCGGGACTAGCGGGGGGGCCGGGGAGCTGTTTTTT. This sequence encodes CASSQDTAGTSGGAGELFF.

V usage is TRBV6-4 and J usage is TRBJ1-4; the match to TRBD1 covers 8 bases. The CDR3 is made up of 13 amino acids. J was trimmed by 4 bases and V by 7 bases; bases with no gene match: 2. The germline V gene has CDR1 MRHNA and CDR2 SNTAGT. CDR3 protein: CASNTGGNEKLFF. The CDR3 region has the DNA TGTGCCAGCAATACAGGGGGTAATGAAAAACTGTTTTTT.

The chain employs TRBV6-5 and TRBJ2-2, with D unresolved. This CDR3 has 14 residues. The ends were cut back, 2 bases at V and 4 bases at J, with 8 bases in the middle. Germline assignment: CDR1 MNHEY and CDR2 SVGAGI. In DNA, the CDR3 is TGTGCCAGCAGTTACCGACTGGCCACCGGGGAGCTGTTTTTT. This encodes CASSYRLATGELFF.

This clone appeared a single time. The chain is built from TRBV4-2 and TRBJ1-1, with a weak D call TRBD1 (6 bases). V was trimmed by 2 bases and J by 4 bases, leaving 14 bases between them. Germline lookup yields CDR1 LGHNA and CDR2 YNFKEQ. The CDR3 has 15 residues. CDR3 amino acids: CASSQNSGEGTEAFF. As DNA, the CDR3 is TGTGCCAGCAGCCAAAACTCAGGGGAGGGCACTGAAGCTTTCTTT.

The table lists this clone with a few counts. The rearrangement links TRBV7-2 to TRBJ1-2; D is possibly TRBD1 (6 bases). This CDR3 contains 14 residues. The germline CDR1 and CDR2 sequences are SGHTA and FQGNSA. Trimming cost V 4 bases and J 8 bases, with 17 bases left between them. This CDR3 is CASSSRQVSPGYTF. As DNA, the CDR3 is TGTGCCAGCAGCTCACGACAGGTATCTCCGGGCTACACCTTC.

V is TRBV4-1 and J is TRBJ2-2; D may be TRBD2 (6 bases). The CDR3 sequence is 16 residues long. The germline CDR1 and CDR2 sequences are MGHRA and YSYEKL. The ends were cut back, 3 bases at V and 5 bases at J, with 16 bases in the middle. The CDR3: CASSHGLGGGTGELFF. The CDR3 DNA is TGCGCCAGCAGCCATGGTTTGGGGGGAGGAACCGGGGAGCTGTTTTTT.

The chain links TRBV6-1 to TRBJ1-2; D is undetermined. V was pared by 8 bases and J by 4 bases, with 17 bases between. There are 14 residues in the CDR3. Per the germline V gene, CDR1 is MNHNS and CDR2 is SASEGT. The CDR3 DNA sequence: TGTGCCAGCCCTAGGGAGGGATCCCCCTATGGCTACACCTTC. This sequence encodes CASPREGSPYGYTF.

The chain joins TRBV5-6 to TRBJ2-6; D call uncertain. V shed 0 bases and J shed 0 bases, with 4 bases lying between them. Germline V gene lookup returns CDR1 SGHDT and CDR2 YYEEEE. CDR3 length: 15 residues. CDR3 nucleotides: TGTGCCAGCAGCTTGGACAGCTCTGGGGCCAACGTCCTGACTTTC. It codes for CASSLDSSGANVLTF.

This clone was counted a single time. The V and J genes are TRBV5-1 and TRBJ1-1; D is unresolved. The V gene lost 7 bases and the J gene lost 1 base, with 11 bases spanning the gap. The CDR3 extends over 13 amino acids. CDR1 and CDR2 (germline): SGHRS, YFSETQ. CDR3 sequence: CASRSLQNTEAFF. The DNA of the CDR3 is TGCGCCAGCCGGTCCTTGCAGAACACTGAAGCTTTCTTT.

This rearrangement joins TRBV7-8 to TRBJ2-1, with 15 nucleotides matching TRBD2. Germline CDR1 and CDR2: SGHVS and FQNEAQ. This CDR3 is 16 amino acids long. Trimming at V came to 7 bases and at J to 8 bases, leaving 9 bases not matched to a gene. The CDR3 coding sequence is TGTGCCAGCAAGGAGCGGACTAGCGGGGGGGCGTATGAGCAGTTCTTC. This gives the protein CASKERTSGGAYEQFF.

The rearrangement uses TRBV5-6 and TRBJ1-4; no definite D call. Germline CDR1 SGHDT, CDR2 YYEEEE. The V gene lost 0 bases and the J gene lost 6 bases, with 9 bases spanning the gap. This CDR3 is built from 14 residues. CDR3 DNA sequence: TGTGCCAGCAGCTTGGGTTTAACGGATGAAAAACTGTTTTTT. Amino acids: CASSLGLTDEKLFF.

The chain uses TRBV19 and TRBJ1-5; a weak D match, TRBD1 (6 bases). Germline values: CDR1 LNHDA, CDR2 SQIVND (reference sequence). Deletions cut 2 bases from V and 6 bases from J, with 17 bases between. CDR3 length: 16 residues. The CDR3 DNA follows: TGTGCCAGTAGTATACAACAGGGCGGCCCCGGTCAGCCCCAGCATTTT. Translation: CASSIQQGGPGQPQHF. The variable domain in full, with the rest retrieved from reference TRBV19 and TRBJ1-5, is DGGITQSPKYLFRKEGQNVTLSCEQNLNHDAMYWYRQDPGQGLRLIYYSQIVNDFQKGDIAEGYSVSREKKESFPLTVTSAQKNPTAFYLCASSIQQGGPGQPQHFGDGTRLSIL.

This sequence joins TRBV7-8 and TRBJ2-2; 7 nucleotides match TRBD1. Trimming took 5 bases from V and 5 from J; bases not matched to a gene: 11. This CDR3 has 16 amino acids. Germline V gene data show CDR1 as SGHVS and CDR2 as FQNEAQ. The CDR3 DNA reads TGTGCCAGCAGCCCCTACGGGACAGCGGAGACCGGGGAGCTGTTTTTT. It encodes CASSPYGTAETGELFF.